This T cell receptor (beta chain) is drawn from a study of cytomegalovirus exposure and HLA in healthy donors (dated by TCRdb to about 2017). Background for the entire study: In an earlier analysis of approximately 640 of the donors, approximately 300 Gb of sequence data and 100 million or so unique TCR beta sequences from 150 million to 200 million T cells were reported. An early release that covered roughly 600 HLA-typed donors contained approximately 300 gigabases of sequencing data and roughly 84 million unique TCR sequences. Of the roughly 400 genotyped donors, 81% fell in the genetic ancestry cluster associated with self-reported Caucasian donors. The study aimed to test whether signatures of past pathogen exposure could be identified by cataloging public T cell receptors. Using immunosequencing, the study profiled T cell repertoires from 550 to 750 subjects and related those repertoires to cytomegalovirus serostatus. Besides the first cohort of around 700 subjects, a separate validation cohort made up of over a hundred different subjects was used. High-throughput TCR immunosequencing, statistical association of individual TCRs with disease status, and machine learning were combined to predict cytomegalovirus infection status. A later analysis re-examined previously published TCR beta repertoires from roughly 720 donors and added high-resolution HLA genotyping to investigate patterns of TCR occurrence. Rather than using new phenotypic data, the later analysis identified candidate immune exposures from TCR beta sequences and from how often those sequences occurred across donors. An earlier analysis of 450 to 750 of the donors used high-throughput TCR beta sequencing to judge whether each TCR beta V gene segment behaved as functional or pseudogenic. Donor age, sex, ethnicity and CMV serostatus were compiled together with the repertoire data. A later genetic analysis used genome-wide SNP genotypes for 398 of the 666 donors, treating that subset as a discovery cohort. All discovery cohort repertoires had been generated using a single sequencing platform. HLA typing covered class I and class II loci at four-digit resolution. The number of typed donors differed by locus: about 629-630 for A, B, C, DRB1 and DQB1; 500 to 550 for DQA1; 606 for DPA1; and around 470 for DPB1. About five DR-DQ haplotypes were treated as single units for association and clustering because of strong linkage in the cohort. On average, 235,054 unique TCR beta nucleotide sequences were sequenced per donor among 398 genotyped donors of the cohort, with roughly a sixth of those sequences being non-productive. Broad study findings and their caveats: A group of highly shared sequence variants was considered likely to be a technical artifact of the sequencing pipeline. According to a later analysis, most CMV-associated TCR beta chains appeared to be HLA-restricted, and the HLA associations seemed to be driven largely by CMV exposure. According to the authors, the approach could potentially be generalized to other disease states and immunological phenotypes. Specific HLA alleles were associated with 15,000 to 20,000 TCR beta sequences at a false discovery rate of 0.05 in a later analysis. In a later analysis, TCR association rates were found to vary across HLA loci, with the most associated TCRs seen for DRB1 alleles and the fewest for HLA-C alleles. A further reported finding was that TCR beta sequences accurately predicted the HLA-A and HLA-B alleles for most subjects in the first cohort. In this cohort, only TCR beta chains were sequenced, and detectable features were limited by the absence of alpha or paired-chain data. The 87-base-pair reads could not distinguish some IMGT-functional V segments, including TRBV6-2 and TRBV6-3, so those segments were excluded. A few of the identified cytomegalovirus-associated TCR beta chains were confirmed in vitro to be specific for cytomegalovirus antigens. According to a later analysis, parvovirus B19, influenza, CMV and Epstein-Barr virus appeared linked to several top co-occurrence clusters. When HLA alleles, especially DR and DQ, strongly co-occurred, attributing TCR associations to individual alleles was difficult. In a later analysis, HLA-associated TCR beta chains showed more clonal expansion and lower generation probabilities than non-associated chains that were equally common. While some public TCRs were present in many individuals, most TCR sequences turned up only very rarely across donors. Linkage disequilibrium might explain the correlated functional status among segregating V segments, but an unknown experimental factor could not be excluded. Cytomegalovirus status was reported to be diagnosed by the classifier with high specificity and sensitivity in both the original and validation cohorts. A later genetic analysis reported fewer N-insertions in productive TCRs among donors in an Asian-associated ancestry cluster than the roughly 640-donor mean. Presence/absence analyses assumed roughly uniform sequencing depth across donors, an assumption that may not hold. Because some donors lacked HLA typing at each locus, the association tests relied only on the typed subset. About 15 rarely observed V segments, including chromosome 9 orphons, were excluded from the earlier analysis of almost 600 of the donors because counts were too low. In a later genetic analysis, a missense DCLRE1C variant was associated with V-gene and J-gene trimming of TCR beta chains, and the association was replicated in an independent cohort. CMV serostatus was the only immune exposure information available for the cohort. A total of 150 to 200 TCR beta chains were listed by the study as associated with cytomegalovirus. Broadly in line with IMGT annotations, most TCR beta V segments showed up in productive rearrangements about 87% or about 30% of the time in an earlier analysis of about 500 of the donors.

To prepare the library, the immunoSEQ multiplex PCR assay was applied. The multiplex PCR relied on a mix of 60 forward primers for TCR Vbeta segments and 13 reverse primers for TCR Jbeta segments. A multiplex PCR assay on genomic DNA amplified the CDR3 region of rearranged TCR beta genes. Amplified TCR beta libraries were sequenced as 87-base-pair reads on the Illumina HiSeq System. The authors processed their data as follows. A later analysis counted tens of millions of unique TCR beta chains across the 666 repertoires, and roughly 10 million of these chains were shared by at least two donors. To remove PCR and sequencing errors, raw reads were error-corrected and collapsed into unique sequences using a nearest-neighbor algorithm that merged closely related sequences. Alignment of CDR3 sequences to IMGT reference sequences was used to assign V, D and J gene segments. For a sequence to be retained, a match of at least six nucleotides to both a V gene segment and a J gene segment was required. Rearrangements were classified as productive when the CDR3 lacked stop codons and remained in frame with V and J, and all other rearrangements were classified as non-productive. CDR3 was defined according to IMGT convention as the region running from the second conserved V-encoded cysteine to the conserved J-encoded phenylalanine. The earlier analysis of about 590 of the donors excluded sequences that lacked an unambiguous match to a single V gene segment. An earlier analysis of fewer than 750 of the donors classified V segments as functional when productive rearrangements were above 56.7% and as segregating when the standard deviation between donors was above 5%. A statistical classification framework was developed to diagnose cytomegalovirus status using the catalog of TCR beta chain sequences. V and J gene assignment, in a later analysis, came from comparing TCR nucleotide sequences with IMGT/GENE-DB human TR gene sequences. In a later analysis, CDR3 sequences and most-parsimonious VDJ recombination scenarios were assigned using the TCRdist pipeline. In a later analysis, each TCR beta chain was defined by its CDR3 amino acid sequence together with its V-gene family, and reads lacking a unique V-gene family were excluded. A later analysis removed 592 highly shared, low-generation-probability nucleotide sequences to deal with suspected cross-contamination and a sequencing artifact. For each public chain, a later analysis derived a clonal expansion index from normalized ranks of inferred template counts within each repertoire. In a later analysis, generation probabilities were computed with a VDJ recombination model fitted to out-of-frame rearrangements, and the resulting probabilities were checked against IGoR. Hypergeometric tests were used in a later analysis to score TCR-TCR, TCR-HLA and TCR-CMV co-occurrence, with a repertoire-size bias correction applied to the TCR pairs. A later analysis estimated false discovery rates by permuting HLA or CMV assignments 20 times. In a later analysis, co-occurring TCRs were grouped with DBSCAN, and TCRdist sequence similarity was added when clustering was performed within HLA-allele-positive subsets. Co-occurrence clustering excluded repertoires with fewer than 30,000 or more than 120,000 public chains, plus five with anomalous nucleotide sharing. TCRdb provides this immuneACCESS table in a form limited to in-frame rearrangements. Some clones are lacking; in checked studies, under half of them reflect an unresolved V gene, and why the rest are absent is not known. The V and J calls and clone size were taken over from that table, and D and trimming were inferred from the DNA. This sample holds about 180,000 clones; 77% were observed only once. Of the sample, about 1.5% falls within the top ten clones.

For this clone: The clone's antigen remains unknown. No base quality values were provided; no much bigger clone lies one nucleotide off.

The cohort consisted of more than 650 healthy bone marrow donors. All cohort members were sampled while nominally healthy, although unrecorded immune exposures were likely present. The donor was CMV seronegative and belonged to the group of 350 or so seronegative cohort members. Each donor provided a peripheral blood sample, and peripheral blood mononuclear cells were used for TCR beta sequencing. Genomic DNA was extracted from the blood cell samples with the Qiagen DNeasy Blood Extraction Kit. Counted from cysteine to phenylalanine, this CDR3 has 15 amino acids. CDR3 DNA is the only sequence kept; it has 45 bases, read in frame from the first base. The junction shows trimming of 3 bases on V and 7 bases on J, and the gene matches do not reach 9 bases of it. Reading the germline V gene (reference sequence) gives CDR1 LNHDA and CDR2 SQIVND.

This TCR came from a man younger than 35 in good health and CMV-seronegative. The sample was PBMCs. The rearranged segments are TRBV19 and TRBJ2-7, with 10 junctional bases fitting TRBD2. The sequenced DNA is TGTGCCAGTAGTATCAGTAGCGGGAGGTTCGAAGAGCAGTACTTC. This is translated as CASSISSGRFEEQYF.